Listed below are T cell receptor beta chains from one sample, sequenced in a study of cytomegalovirus exposure and HLA in healthy donors. Assay: immunoSEQ multiplex PCR; the TCRdb copy retains only in-frame clones and omits some. The sample yields around 130,000 clones, approximately 82% seen once. Sequencing was done on a sample of PBMCs. The receptor set was obtained from a woman younger than 30 in good health and CMV-seropositive. Each CDR3 is given with its conserved first and last residue. The D gene is left open where the match is weak. The listing skips clone size in some rows; elsewhere it reads once, few, many or a size class.

>TRBJ2-6|TRBD1|NA|TRBV27
CASSPWDSVSGANVLTF
TGTGCCAGCAGTCCCTGGGACAGTGTGTCTGGGGCCAACGTCCTGACTTTC
>TRBJ2-2|TRBD2|NA|TRBV7-3
CASSSEAAGLAIGELFF
TGTGCCAGCAGCTCGGAAGCGGCGGGACTAGCGATCGGGGAGCTGTTTTTT
>TRBJ2-4|NA|NA|TRBV6-1
CASSEVPGTKNIQYF
TGTGCCAGCAGTGAAGTTCCGGGGACCAAAAACATTCAGTACTTC
>TRBJ1-1|TRBD1|NA|TRBV25-1
CASSEGQGLNTEAFF
TGTGCCAGCAGTGAAGGACAGGGATTGAACACTGAAGCTTTCTTT
>TRBJ2-5|TRBD2|few|TRBV4-1
CASSQDEGAGGWSQETQYF
TGCGCCAGCAGCCAAGATGAAGGAGCGGGGGGCTGGAGCCAAGAGACCCAGTACTTC
>TRBJ2-7|TRBD1|NA|TRBV7-9
CASSLGDRGHEQYF
TGTGCCAGCAGCTTAGGGGACAGGGGTCACGAGCAGTACTTC
>TRBJ2-3|TRBD2|NA|TRBV6-4
CASRQLAGGYTDTQYF
TGTGCCAGCAGGCAGCTAGCGGGGGGCTACACAGATACGCAGTATTTT
>TRBJ2-7|NA|NA|TRBV4-1
CASSSAYEQYF
TGCGCCAGCAGCTCGGCCTACGAGCAGTACTTC
>TRBJ2-1|TRBD2|once|TRBV5-1
CASRSGGGRDEQFF
TGCGCCAGCAGAAGCGGGGGGGGCCGAGATGAGCAGTTCTTC
>TRBJ1-2|NA|NA|TRBV7-9
CSSSGGIYGYTF
TGTTCCAGCAGCGGGGGGATCTATGGCTACACCTTC
>TRBJ1-5|TRBD1|NA|TRBV10-3
CAISESSGQGNQPQHF
TGTGCCATCAGTGAGTCGTCTGGACAGGGCAATCAGCCCCAGCATTTT
>TRBJ1-3|NA|NA|TRBV29-1
CSARMLTGNTIYF
TGCAGCGCCCGTATGTTAACTGGAAACACCATATATTTT
>TRBJ2-2|TRBD1|NA|TRBV5-6
CASSFLDRGPTGELFF
TGTGCCAGCAGCTTCTTGGACAGGGGGCCCACCGGGGAGCTGTTTTTT
>TRBJ2-3|NA|NA|TRBV5-5
CASSLDWFSTDTQYF
TGTGCCAGCAGCTTGGACTGGTTTAGCACAGATACGCAGTATTTT
>TRBJ1-1|NA|NA|TRBV11-3
CASGWAFDTEAFF
TGTGCCAGCGGGTGGGCTTTCGACACTGAAGCTTTCTTT
>TRBJ1-1|NA|NA|TRBV11-2
CASSLDRGGARGDTEAFF
TGTGCCAGCAGCTTAGATCGAGGGGGGGCGAGGGGAGACACTGAAGCTTTCTTT
>TRBJ2-3|TRBD2|NA|TRBV5-4
CASSFPSGGFTDTQYF
TGTGCCAGCAGCTTCCCTAGCGGGGGGTTCACAGATACGCAGTATTTT
>TRBJ1-1|NA|NA|TRBV30
CAWDNENTEAFF
TGTGCCTGGGACAACGAGAACACTGAAGCTTTCTTT
>TRBJ1-5|NA|NA|TRBV18
CASSPEANQPQHF
TGTGCCAGCTCACCAGAAGCTAATCAGCCCCAGCATTTT
>TRBJ2-3|NA|once|TRBV6-5
CASIGSEGAQYF
TGTGCCAGCATCGGGTCTGAAGGTGCGCAGTATTTT
>TRBJ1-2|NA|NA|TRBV7-3
CASSLPLGRYGGYTF
TGTGCCAGCAGCCTCCCCTTGGGGCGATATGGAGGCTACACCTTC
>TRBJ2-7|NA|NA|TRBV6-5
CASISQGSYEQYF
TGTGCCAGCATTTCTCAGGGGAGCTACGAGCAGTACTTC
>TRBJ1-2|NA|NA|TRBV9
CASSVDPSEGGYTF
TGTGCCAGCAGCGTAGACCCTTCCGAGGGTGGCTACACCTTC
>TRBJ1-6|TRBD1|NA|TRBV15
CATSPTRQGMYNSPLHF
TGTGCCACCAGCCCTACTCGACAGGGGATGTATAATTCACCCCTCCACTTT
>TRBJ2-5|TRBD2|NA|TRBV6-5
CASSYSERGMGTQYF
TGTGCCAGCAGTTACTCAGAGCGGGGGATGGGGACCCAGTACTTC
>TRBJ1-3|TRBD1|NA|TRBV14
CASSREQGAPGNTIYF
TGTGCCAGCAGCCGAGAACAGGGGGCTCCCGGAAACACCATATATTTT
>TRBJ1-2|TRBD1|NA|TRBV29-1
CSVEGFGQGQYGYTF
TGCAGCGTTGAGGGGTTCGGACAGGGGCAGTATGGCTACACCTTC
>TRBJ1-2|NA|few|TRBV2
CASSDGLNYGYTF
TGTGCCAGCAGTGATGGCCTTAACTATGGCTACACCTTC
>TRBJ2-3|TRBD1|few|TRBV5-4
CASSVDRGSHTDTQYF
TGTGCCAGCAGCGTGGACAGGGGCTCCCACACAGATACGCAGTATTTT
>TRBJ2-7|NA|NA|TRBV15
CATSRDHEGSEQYF
TGTGCCACCAGCAGGGATCATGAGGGTAGCGAGCAGTACTTC
>TRBJ1-1|NA|NA|TRBV7-9
CASSSERGRVSGEAFF
TGTGCCAGCAGCTCGGAGCGGGGAAGGGTTTCGGGTGAAGCTTTCTTT
>TRBJ2-2|TRBD2|NA|TRBV9
CASMGLAGGPGELFF
TGTGCCAGCATGGGGTTAGCGGGCGGTCCCGGGGAGCTGTTTTTT
>TRBJ1-1|TRBD1|NA|TRBV4-1
CASSQKQGWTEAFF
TGCGCCAGCAGCCAAAAACAGGGGTGGACTGAAGCTTTCTTT
>TRBJ2-1|TRBD1|once|TRBV5-1
CASSPGDRLLEQFF
TGCGCCAGCAGCCCCGGGGACAGGTTGCTTGAGCAGTTCTTC
>TRBJ2-1|NA|few|TRBV5-1
CASSLIGWSSYNEQFF
TGCGCCAGCAGCTTGATCGGCTGGAGCTCCTACAATGAGCAGTTCTTC
>TRBJ1-1|TRBD1|NA|TRBV5-4
CASRVGGSPSDTEAFF
TGTGCCAGCAGGGTAGGGGGCAGCCCGTCGGACACTGAAGCTTTCTTT
>TRBJ1-4|TRBD1|NA|TRBV9
CASSPGTGGISEKLFF
TGTGCCAGCAGTCCAGGGACAGGGGGGATTAGCGAAAAACTGTTTTTT
>TRBJ2-1|NA|NA|TRBV7-9
CSSSFPSVNEQFF
TGTTCCAGCAGCTTCCCCTCTGTAAATGAGCAGTTCTTC
>TRBJ2-5|NA|NA|TRBV25-1
CASSDAGHGTQYF
TGTGCCAGCAGTGATGCCGGTCACGGGACCCAGTACTTC
>TRBJ1-4|NA|NA|TRBV7-9
CASSPPITGKLFF
TGTGCCAGCAGCCCCCCTATTACGGGAAAACTGTTTTTT
>TRBJ2-5|TRBD2|NA|TRBV9
CASTETAGGNVLETQYF
TGTGCCAGCACCGAAACGGCGGGGGGGAACGTCTTGGAGACCCAGTACTTC
>TRBJ2-3|TRBD1|NA|TRBV5-4
CASRETGADTQYF
TGTGCCAGCAGGGAGACAGGGGCAGATACGCAGTATTTT
>TRBJ2-7|NA|NA|TRBV7-9
CSSSQSGYEQYF
TGTTCCAGCAGCCAATCGGGCTACGAGCAGTACTTC
>TRBJ2-1|NA|NA|TRBV6-5
CASSYSSDEGHEQFF
TGTGCCAGCAGTTACTCGAGTGATGAGGGCCATGAGCAGTTCTTC